This T cell receptor (beta chain) was found in a study of cytomegalovirus exposure and HLA in healthy donors. As for the study in general: Tens of millions of unique TCRs from HLA-typed donors were held in an early release of data. Study-wide findings and caveats: Within a later analysis, the majority of CMV-associated TCR beta chains appeared HLA-restricted. CMV serostatus was the only recorded immune exposure for donors. For most TCR beta V segments, an earlier analysis put the productive rate at about 90% or about 30% of the time.

A multiplex PCR was run with 60 Vbeta primers and 13 Jbeta primers. Produced via immunoSEQ multiplex PCR; TCRdb's table is partial and in-frame only. Of fewer than 200,000 clones listed, 65% to 85% were seen once; the top ten hold 4.5% to 5.5%. V was cut by 0 bases and J by 8 bases, with 10 bases left in between. Germline V CDR1 and CDR2: LNHNV, YYDKDF (reference sequence). This CDR3 spans 14 amino acids. Turning to this clone: Its antigen is not identified.

This sequence joins TRBV15 and TRBJ1-4, with D hard to call. The clonotype comes from a woman between 50 and 59 years old in good health and CMV-seropositive. The specimen sequenced was PBMCs. Here the CDR3 reads CATSRDLAVEKLFF. For the CDR3, the DNA is TGTGCCACCAGCAGAGATCTGGCAGTAGAAAAACTGTTTTTT.